Listed here is a single T cell receptor beta chain. Its specific antigen is unknown. Base quality data are lacking; no much larger clone is found one base away. Whole blood was collected in K2EDTA tubes by collaborating institutions according to the institutions' own protocols. For TCRbeta analysis, collaborators shipped samples in one of three forms: frozen whole blood, isolated PBMCs, or DNA extracted from either of those sample types. These data come from a study of blood T cell repertoires in COVID-19 (dated by TCRdb to about 2020). In terms of the full investigation: Collaborator samples came from the United States, Italy and Spain and covered acute and convalescent phases of COVID-19. The material from the prospective study consisted of cDNA or gDNA derived from T cells, B-cell-depleted T cells, or PBMCs. The dataset comprised deeply sampled blood TCRbeta repertoires from subjects exposed to, actively infected with, or recovered from COVID-19. A freely available public database, intended as a resource for researchers studying the immune response to SARS-CoV-2, is where the repertoires were released. Samples came from the ongoing ImmuneRACE study (first 160 participants) plus 1,254 subjects from 6 global collaborators. The sample metadata nearly always contained a de-identified subject ID, COVID-19 status, age in years and sex. Where HLA class I and class II types were available, the types were taken from metadata supplied by the sample provider, not from assay-based typing. The investigation overall reported the following: Clinical and demographic metadata were provided uncurated, with the amount varying by source and participant.

TCRbeta CDR3 regions were amplified from genomic DNA by means of the immunoSEQ Assay, a bias-controlled multiplex PCR. In the paper's pipeline: The number of nucleated cells in each sample was estimated from the amplification of reference gene primers within the assay. To quantify the absolute abundance of each unique TCRbeta CDR3 rearrangement, sequence reads were collapsed and filtered. For each sample, productive Simpson clonality was calculated as the square root of Simpson's diversity index over productive rearrangements. In its TCRdb copy, this immuneACCESS table keeps in-frame sequences only and misses some clones. Where compared with another copy, unresolved V genes explain less than half of these, and the others have no known cause. V, J and clone size were drawn from that table, and D and trimming were deduced from the DNA. A total of tens of thousands of clones appear in this sample, 75% to 95% of them only once. Together, the top ten hold about 17% of the sample.

CDR1 and CDR2 (SGHVS, FQNEAQ) derive from the germline V gene. The V end gives up 5 bases and the J end 4 bases, leaving 2 bases in the junction not matched to a gene. There are 13 amino acids in the CDR3, from cysteine to phenylalanine inclusive. The sequence is cut down to CDR3 DNA, 39 bases in frame from base 1. Sequenced: peripheral blood. The clonotype was recovered from an elderly man with acute or convalescent COVID-19. This sequence uses TRBV7-8 and TRBJ2-7; TRBD1 matches 10 bases in the middle. The CDR3 region reads CASSPDRGYEQYF. The bases are TGTGCCAGCAGCCCGGACAGGGGGTACGAGCAGTACTTC. Outside the CDR3, residues come from the reference TRBV7-8 and TRBJ2-7 proteins, so the full variable domain is: GAGVSQSPRYKVAKRGQDVALRCDPISGHVSLFWYQQALGQGPEFLTYFQNEAQLDKSGLPSDRFFAERPEGSVSTLKIQRTQQEDSAVYLCASSPDRGYEQYFGPGTRLTVT.